The rows below give T cell receptor beta chains drawn from one sample of a study of T cell responses to AZD1222 COVID-19 vaccine. TCRdb's copy holds only in-frame clones and misses some; the assay was immunoSEQ multiplex PCR. This sample yields roughly 100,000 clones, of which roughly 91% are seen a single time; approximately 10% belongs to the top ten. The sequencing used peripheral blood, collected on day 0 of AZD1222 vaccination. The receptors derive from an adult in good health. The CDR3 runs from the conserved cysteine through the conserved F or W. The D gene is left open where the match is weak. Clone size appears in some rows only: once, few, many, or a class for an expanded clone.

>TRBJ2-3|TRBV9|12|once|.
TGTGCCAGCAGCGCCCTTGGAGATACGCAGTATTTT
CASSALGDTQYF
>TRBJ2-7|TRBV6-5|15|.|TRBD2
TGTGCCAGCCGAAATAGGGGACTAGCGGGTCTCGAGCAGTACTTC
CASRNRGLAGLEQYF
>TRBJ2-7|TRBV30|12|.|TRBD2
TGTGCCTGGAGTACAGTAGCGGGAGTTAAGTACTTC
CAWSTVAGVKYF
>TRBJ2-5|TRBV24-1|12|.|.
TGTGCCACCAGTGGCGGACCGGGGACCCAGTACTTC
CATSGGPGTQYF
>TRBJ1-1|TRBV5-1|11|once|TRBD1
TGCGCCAGCACACCGGGACAGGGTGTTTTCTTT
CASTPGQGVFF
>TRBJ1-5|TRBV2|18|.|.
TGTGCCAGCAGTGAAAGATCCGGGGCGATACGGGGCAATCAGCCCCAGCATTTT
CASSERSGAIRGNQPQHF
>TRBJ1-3|TRBV2|15|.|.
TGTGCCAGCAGTGCTCAGCGCGGCTCTGGAAACACCATATATTTT
CASSAQRGSGNTIYF
>TRBJ2-2|TRBV10-1|14|.|.
TGCGCCAGCAAGAGGGATCTGCAAGCCGGGGAGCTGTTTTTT
CASKRDLQAGELFF
>TRBJ1-5|TRBV6-1|13|.|.
TGTGCCAGCAGTGAGAGGGTCCTTACCCCCCAGCATTTT
CASSERVLTPQHF
>TRBJ2-4|TRBV28|11|.|.
TGTGCCACCTCCAACCAAAACATTCAGTACTTC
CATSNQNIQYF
>TRBJ1-1|TRBV3-1/TRBV3-2|14|few|.
TGTGCCAGCAGCCAAGAACCCATGAACACTGAAGCTTTCTTT
CASSQEPMNTEAFF
>TRBJ2-5|TRBV7-9|15|.|.
TGTGCCAGCAGCTTAGGCAGGGGGGAACAAGAGACCCAGTACTTC
CASSLGRGEQETQYF
>TRBJ1-2|TRBV21-1|12|once|.
TGTGCCAGCAGTCAGAAGGGAACTGGCTACACCTTC
CASSQKGTGYTF
>TRBJ2-3|TRBV2|16|.|TRBD2
TGTGCCAGCAGTGAACCCGGACTAGTTGGCACAGATACGCAGTATTTT
CASSEPGLVGTDTQYF
>TRBJ2-2|TRBV5-5|14|.|.
TGTGCCAGCAGCTTGGTGGCAGGGACCGGGGAGCTGTTTTTT
CASSLVAGTGELFF
>TRBJ2-7|TRBV23-1|12|once|.
TGCGCCAGCAGTCCGGGGTCCTACGAGCAGTACTTC
CASSPGSYEQYF
>TRBJ2-7|TRBV5-1|14|.|TRBD1
TGCGCCAGCAGCTTTGGACAGGGCTCGGACGAGCAGTACTTC
CASSFGQGSDEQYF
>TRBJ2-3|TRBV24-1|13|.|.
TGTGCCACCAGGCCCTGGGGGGAAGATACGCAGTATTTT
CATRPWGEDTQYF
>TRBJ2-3|TRBV28|14|.|.
TGTGCCAGCCGATTTGCGGGTAGCACAGATACGCAGTATTTT
CASRFAGSTDTQYF
>TRBJ1-5|TRBV6-5|13|.|.
TGTGCCAGCAGTTACTCGAGGGATCAGCCCCAGCATTTT
CASSYSRDQPQHF
>TRBJ2-1|TRBV19|13|.|.
TGTGCCAGTAGTATAAATGGGTACAATGAGCAGTTCTTC
CASSINGYNEQFF
>TRBJ2-7|TRBV21-1|16|.|.
TGTGCCAGCAGCATACGCCGGGACAGGGGTATGCACGAGCAGTACTTC
CASSIRRDRGMHEQYF
>TRBJ1-5|TRBV6-5|13|.|.
TGTGCCAGCAGTTACGAGGGGGTTCAGCCCCAGCATTTT
CASSYEGVQPQHF
>TRBJ2-3|TRBV19|14|.|.
TGTGCCAGTAGTATATCAGCTTCAACAGATACGCAGTATTTT
CASSISASTDTQYF
>TRBJ2-1|TRBV5-1|13|.|.
TGCGCCAGCAGTTTTGGGAATCGGGATGAGCAGTTCTTC
CASSFGNRDEQFF
>TRBJ1-4|TRBV15|15|.|.
TGTGCCACCAGCAGAGATGAACCAACTAGTGAAAAACTGTTTTTT
CATSRDEPTSEKLFF
>TRBJ2-1|TRBV5-1|18|few|.
TGCGCCAGCAGCTTGGCGTCTCTAGCGCAAAGCTCCTACAATGAGCAGTTCTTC
CASSLASLAQSSYNEQFF
>TRBJ2-7|TRBV6-5|13|once|.
TGTGCCAGCAGTTACCCCGGGGTTCCCGAGCAGTACTTC
CASSYPGVPEQYF
>TRBJ2-7|TRBV7-9|12|.|.
TGTGCCAGCAGCCACACTAGAAACGAGCAGTACTTC
CASSHTRNEQYF
>TRBJ1-1|TRBV3-1/TRBV3-2|15|.|.
TGTGCCAGCAGCCGCCCGGGCAGGCGGTCCACTGAAGCTTTCTTT
CASSRPGRRSTEAFF
>TRBJ2-7|TRBV24-1|12|.|TRBD1
TGTGCCATACTCGGGACAGCCTACGAGCAGTACTTC
CAILGTAYEQYF
>TRBJ2-6|TRBV28|17|.|TRBD1
TGTGCCAGCAGCCGGGACAGGGGGTCTTTTGGGGCCAACGTCCTGACTTTC
CASSRDRGSFGANVLTF
>TRBJ1-4|TRBV18|13|.|.
TGTGCCAGCTCATCGCACGAAGGTGAAAAACTGTTTTTT
CASSSHEGEKLFF
>TRBJ2-7|TRBV11-2|14|few|TRBD2
TGTGCCAGCAGGGGACTAAGCGGGAGTTACGAGCAGTACTTC
CASRGLSGSYEQYF
>TRBJ2-7|TRBV18|13|.|.
TGTGCCAGCTCCCACAGTGGGCTTTACGAGCAGTACTTC
CASSHSGLYEQYF
>TRBJ1-2|TRBV28|14|.|TRBD1
TGTGCCAGCAGTAGGGGACAGCCTAACTATGGCTACACCTTC
CASSRGQPNYGYTF
>TRBJ1-2|TRBV3-1/TRBV3-2|14|.|.
TGTGCCAGCAGCCAAGACAGTTCTAACTATGGCTACACCTTC
CASSQDSSNYGYTF
>TRBJ1-3|TRBV29-1|14|.|TRBD1
TGCAGCGTTGAAGACCCTTACAGGGGGAACACCATATATTTT
CSVEDPYRGNTIYF
>TRBJ1-3|TRBV2|15|.|TRBD1
TGTGCCAGCAGTGAACAGGGGGAAGGTGGAAACACCATATATTTT
CASSEQGEGGNTIYF
>TRBJ1-4|TRBV9|14|.|TRBD1
TGTGCCAGCAGCTCGGGACAGGGTGGGGAAAAACTGTTTTTT
CASSSGQGGEKLFF
>TRBJ2-3|TRBV1|17|.|.
TGCACCAGCAGCCAAGACACACTAGCGGGAGTCCCAGATACGCAGTATTTT
CTSSQDTLAGVPDTQYF
>TRBJ1-1|TRBV11-2|18|.|.
TGTGCCAGCAGCTGGAGAGGTGGCTTCTCAACCATGAACACTGAAGCTTTCTTT
CASSWRGGFSTMNTEAFF
>TRBJ2-7|TRBV6-1|20|.|TRBD1
TGTGCCAGCAGTGTGGGTTCGGGACAGGGGCCCATTGGGCTTTGGTACGAGCAGTACTTC
CASSVGSGQGPIGLWYEQYF
>TRBJ2-3|TRBV6-5|15|.|TRBD2
TGTGCCAGCAGTCGTCAAGCGGGACCCACAGATACGCAGTATTTT
CASSRQAGPTDTQYF
>TRBJ2-5|TRBV20-1|14|.|.
TGCAGTGCTAGTCCCCTAGGGGAAAGGGAGACCCAGTACTTC
CSASPLGERETQYF
>TRBJ2-3|TRBV6-2/TRBV6-3|15|.|.
TGTGCCAGCAGTTCAGTAGGCGTCGGCACAGATACGCAGTATTTT
CASSSVGVGTDTQYF
>TRBJ2-5|TRBV19|13|.|TRBD1
TGTGCCAGTAGCACAGGGGTTCAAGCGACCCAGTACTTC
CASSTGVQATQYF
>TRBJ2-1|TRBV6-2/TRBV6-3|16|.|.
TGTGCCAGCAGTTACTCCTGGCAGGTTGCGTACAATGAGCAGTTCTTC
CASSYSWQVAYNEQFF
>TRBJ2-7|TRBV3-1/TRBV3-2|13|.|.
TGTGCCAGCAGCCGCGACGAGGCCCACGAGCAGTACTTC
CASSRDEAHEQYF
>TRBJ2-5|TRBV18|13|.|.
TGTGCCAGCTCACCAAGGCAGCAAGAGACCCAGTACTTC
CASSPRQQETQYF
>TRBJ2-3|TRBV28|13|.|TRBD2
TGTGCCAGCAGTCGACTAGCGACAGATACGCAGTATTTT
CASSRLATDTQYF
>TRBJ2-1|TRBV7-2|12|.|TRBD2
TGTGCCAGCAGCTTTAGCGGGATTGAGCAGTTCTTC
CASSFSGIEQFF
>TRBJ2-1|TRBV2|14|.|TRBD2
TGTGCCAGCAGTCGGACTAGCGGGCTGATTGAGCAGTTCTTC
CASSRTSGLIEQFF
>TRBJ2-1|TRBV18|14|.|.
TGTGCCAGCTCCCCCCTGGGACTTGATAATGAGCAGTTCTTC
CASSPLGLDNEQFF